These 9 T cell receptor beta chains came from one sample sequenced in a study of blood T cell repertoires in COVID-19. Only in-frame clones appear in the TCRdb table, and some are missing; sequencing was by immunoSEQ multiplex PCR. Counted here are some 290,000 clones, more than 85% occurring once; the ten biggest clones make up around 4.2%. Sequenced sample: PBMCs or T cells enriched from blood (not recorded which). The receptor set was obtained from a woman younger than 45 who had been exposed to COVID-19.

The genes are TRBV12-3 or TRBV12-4 and TRBJ1-2, with 7 bases aligning to TRBD1. The CDR3 is made up of 13 amino acids. Trimming took 5 bases from V and 4 from J; bases not matched to a gene: 4. The CDR3, as DNA: TGTGCCAGCAGTCAGACAGGGTCCTATGGCTACACCTTC. It is translated as CASSQTGSYGYTF.

This chain uses TRBV7-2 with TRBJ1-6, with 8 bases aligning to TRBD1. The germline V gene has CDR1 SGHTA and CDR2 FQGNSA. The V and J ends lost 3 bases and 3 bases, in that order; junction bases with no gene match: 4. The CDR3 covers 16 residues. The CDR3 DNA reads as TGTGCCAGCAGCTTCGACAGGGGCCTCTATAATTCACCCCTCCACTTT. Protein sequence: CASSFDRGLYNSPLHF.

The genes are TRBV5-6 and TRBJ1-1; D possibly corresponds to TRBD1 (6 bases). CDR1 and CDR2 (germline): SGHDT, YYEEEE. The CDR3 is made up of 16 amino acids. Trimming took off 1 base at V and 1 base at J, with 14 bases between the two ends. CDR3 coding DNA: TGTGCCAGCAGCTTGATCTGGGGGCGAGGGAACACTGAAGCTTTCTTT. Residues: CASSLIWGRGNTEAFF.

V and J are TRBV7-6 and TRBJ1-2, with D possibly TRBD1 on 6 matching bases. The CDR3 extends over 15 amino acids. V was shortened by 1 base and J by 8 bases, with 17 bases between the two germline ends. CDR1 is SGHVS, CDR2 FNYEAQ, per germline. Here the CDR3 reads CASSLELGAGEGYTF. CDR3 nucleotide sequence: TGTGCCAGCAGCTTAGAGCTGGGGGCAGGTGAAGGCTACACCTTC. Full variable domain (rest looked up from reference TRBV7-6 and TRBJ1-2): GAGVSQSPRYKVTKRGQDVALRCDPISGHVSLYWYRQALGQGPEFLTYFNYEAQQDKSGLPNDRFSAERPEGSISTLTIQRTEQRDSAMYRCASSLELGAGEGYTFGSGTRLTVV.

For this clone: Other DNA variants within this sample encode the same CDR3. The rearrangement joins TRBV30 to TRBJ2-5; no clear D. Between the trimmed V and J ends, which lost 0 bases and 5 bases, there was a span of 4 bases. The CDR3 is made up of 11 amino acids. The germline V gene encodes CDR1 GTSNPN and CDR2 SVGIG (reference sequence). CDR3: CAWSVLETQYF. The CDR3, as DNA: TGTGCCTGGAGTGTCCTGGAGACCCAGTACTTC.

V and J are TRBV5-1 and TRBJ2-5, with a weak D call TRBD1 (5 bases). Germline assignment: CDR1 SGHRS and CDR2 YFSETQ. CDR3 length: 13 residues. The germline V and J ends were trimmed by 5 bases and 2 bases, with 10 bases remaining between them. Here the CDR3 reads CASRQTEQETQYF. CDR3 sequence (DNA): TGCGCCAGCAGACAGACAGAACAAGAGACCCAGTACTTC.

A note on this clone: The same CDR3 can be traced to other DNA sequences in this sample. The chain's CDR3 is CASSLTGGNTEAFF. For the CDR3, the DNA is TGTGCCAGCAGCTTGACAGGGGGCAACACTGAAGCTTTCTTT. This chain links TRBV11-3 with TRBJ1-1, with 10 bases aligning to TRBD1. Looked up from germline, CDR1 is SGHNT and CDR2 is YENEEA. The junction had 0 bases not matched to a gene; V was cut back by 3 bases and J by 2 bases. The CDR3 covers 14 residues. The whole variable domain, filled in from reference TRBV11-3 and TRBJ1-1, reads EAGVVQSPRYKIIEKKQPVAFWCNPISGHNTLYWYLQNLGQGPELLIRYENEEAVDDSQLPKDRFSAERLKGVDSTLKIQPAELGDSAVYLCASSLTGGNTEAFFGQGTRLTVV.

The chain couples TRBV9 to TRBJ1-3; 9 bases fit TRBD1. The CDR3 runs to 15 residues. J lost 4 bases, V lost 0 bases, and 2 bases had no gene match. The germline CDR1 and CDR2 sequences are SGDLS and YYNGEE. In DNA, the CDR3 is TGTGCCAGCAGCGTAGAAGGGACAGGGGGAAACACCATATATTTT. Translated: CASSVEGTGGNTIYF.

The V gene is TRBV7-9, the J gene TRBJ2-3; perhaps TRBD1 as D (6 bases). Per the germline V gene, CDR1 is SEHNR and CDR2 is FQNEAQ (reference sequence). V lost 2 bases and J 6 bases, leaving 24 bases between the germline ends. There are 18 residues in the CDR3. CDR3 in amino acids: CASSLRKRLVAGEDTQYF. The CDR3 DNA is TGTGCCAGCAGCTTAAGAAAAAGGCTCGTCGCAGGGGAGGATACGCAGTATTTT.